Below are 30 T cell receptor beta chains sequenced from a single sample in a study of T cell repertoires in cytomegalovirus infection (dated by TCRdb to between 2018 and 2020). Sequenced on an Illumina HiSeq 1500. Starting from the raw public reads, TCRdb applied fastp trimming at Q25, assembled clones with MiXCR and retained in-frame beta chains. Rows with one shared CDR3 protein collapse into an entry with the most common genes and DNA. For this sample there are hundreds of thousands of distinct CDR3 sequences; approximately 25% appear just once. Roughly 8% of the sample goes to the ten largest clones. The sample comprised CD8+ T cells from PBMCs. These receptor sequences come from a human donor in good health (CMV status not recorded). Some clones in this sample may be carry-over from other donors' samples.

This clonotype was observed at least ten times. V is TRBV7-2 and J is TRBJ1-6, with D uncertain. CDR3 length: 14 amino acids. Looked up from germline, CDR1 is SGHTA and CDR2 is FQGNSA. Deletions cut 5 bases from V and 7 bases from J, with 12 bases between. The CDR3 DNA sequence: TGTGCCAGCAGCCGGAGGGCTTCAAATTCACCCCTCCACTTT. Translation: CASSRRASNSPLHF. The complete variable domain, with remaining parts taken from reference TRBV7-2 and TRBJ1-6, reads GAGVSQSPSNKVTEKGKDVELRCDPISGHTALYWYRQSLGQGLEFLIYFQGNSAPDKSGLPSDRFSAERTGGSVSTLTIQRTQQEDSAVYLCASSRRASNSPLHFGNGTRLTVT.

The chain joins TRBV20-1 to TRBJ2-7; D unclear. Trimming stripped 0 bases from V and 4 bases from J, with 16 bases between. The length of the CDR3 is 15 residues. Germline CDR1 reads DFQATT; CDR2 reads SNEGSKA (reference sequence). In DNA, the CDR3 is TGCAGTGCTAGAGAATTCCCGTCCGGGCAGTACGAGCAGTACGTC. This sequence encodes CSAREFPSGQYEQYV.

This clonotype came up a few times. This chain links TRBV6-2 or TRBV6-3 with TRBJ1-5; D possibly corresponds to TRBD1 (6 bases). V lost 5 bases and J 5 bases, leaving 13 bases between the germline ends. CDR3 length equals 14 residues. CDR1 and CDR2 (germline): MNHEY, SVGEGT. The CDR3 DNA is TGTGCCAGCAGTAACCGGGACACTTATCAGCCCCAGCATTTT. Protein: CASSNRDTYQPQHF.

This chain uses TRBV7-9 with TRBJ2-2; D is unclear. This CDR3 has 14 residues. Germline CDR1 SEHNR, CDR2 FQNEAQ (reference sequence). Deletions cut 5 bases from V and 4 bases from J, with 11 bases between. CDR3 nucleotides: TGTGCCAGCAGCACCCCCCGGATCACCGGGGAGCTGTTTTTT. It codes for CASSTPRITGELFF.

There are many counts of this clonotype. The V call is TRBV7-9, the J call TRBJ2-4, with 8 bases lining up with TRBD1. The ends lost 4 bases at V and 3 bases at J; junction bases unmatched: 5. This CDR3 contains 15 residues. Germline V gives CDR1 SEHNR, CDR2 FQNEAQ (reference sequence). The CDR3 DNA is TGTGCCAGCAGCTCGCCCGGGACAGGCAAAAACATTCAGTACTTC. Encoded protein: CASSSPGTGKNIQYF.

In DNA form, the CDR3 reads TGTGCCAGCTCACCCGAGCGGGGGGCTGGCACAGATACGCAGTATTTT. This translates into CASSPERGAGTDTQYF. The rearrangement joins TRBV18 to TRBJ2-3; 9 bases agree with TRBD2. Germline V gene sequence: CDR1 KGHSH, CDR2 LQKENI. The CDR3 runs to 16 residues. V gave up 3 bases and J gave up 1 base; unmatched junction bases: 5. Complete variable domain (other parts from reference TRBV18 and TRBJ2-3): NAGVMQNPRHLVRRRGQEARLRCSPMKGHSHVYWYRQLPEEGLKFMVYLQKENIIDESGMPKERFSAEFPKEGPSILRIQQVVRGDSAAYFCASSPERGAGTDTQYFGPGTRLTVL.

This clonotype showed up many times. CDR3 protein: CASRPPGTGVTDTQYF. The CDR3 DNA sequence: TGTGCCAGCAGGCCACCCGGGACAGGGGTCACAGATACGCAGTATTTT. The chain uses TRBV7-6 and TRBJ2-3, with 10 bases aligning to TRBD1. From germline, CDR1 is SGHVS and CDR2 FNYEAQ. The junction had 8 bases not matched to a gene; V was cut back by 6 bases and J by 2 bases. The CDR3 runs 16 residues.

This clonotype has at least ten counts. The chain recombines TRBV27 with TRBJ1-1; TRBD1 matches at 7 bases. V shed 6 bases, J shed 4 bases, and the junction held 14 bases outside the gene matches. CDR1 is MNHEY and CDR2 is SMNVEV in the germline V gene (reference sequence). The CDR3 has 16 residues. This CDR3 reads CASSLRGGQVPTEAFF. The DNA of the CDR3 is TGTGCCAGCAGCTTAAGGGGTGGACAGGTGCCCACTGAAGCTTTCTTT.

This chain uses TRBV12-3 or TRBV12-4 with TRBJ2-1, with unresolved D. Between the trimmed V and J ends, which lost 8 bases and 0 bases, there was a span of 17 bases. The CDR3 totals 16 residues. For the CDR3, the DNA is TGTGCCAGCTGGACCCTGGAACAGATCTCCTACAATGAGCAGTTCTTC. Its protein is CASWTLEQISYNEQFF.

The V gene is TRBV7-8, the J gene TRBJ1-5, with 7 nucleotides matching TRBD1. The CDR3 has 14 amino acids. V lost 0 bases and J lost 7; bases outside the gene matches: 3. Per the germline V gene, CDR1 is SGHVS and CDR2 is FQNEAQ. The CDR3 protein is CASSLAPGGQPQHF. The DNA for the CDR3 is TGTGCCAGCAGCTTAGCCCCAGGGGGGCAGCCCCAGCATTTT.

This chain links TRBV7-8 with TRBJ2-1; 12 nucleotides align to TRBD2. CDR3 length: 15 amino acids. V lost 5 bases, J lost 8 bases, and 7 bases stayed unmatched. Germline CDR1 SGHVS, CDR2 FQNEAQ. This CDR3 is CASSTTSGGFDEQFF. The CDR3 DNA is TGTGCCAGCAGCACGACTAGCGGGGGATTCGATGAGCAGTTCTTC. Complete variable domain (other parts from reference TRBV7-8 and TRBJ2-1): GAGVSQSPRYKVAKRGQDVALRCDPISGHVSLFWYQQALGQGPEFLTYFQNEAQLDKSGLPSDRFFAERPEGSVSTLKIQRTQQEDSAVYLCASSTTSGGFDEQFFGPGTRLTVL.

This clonotype has a handful of counts. The chain uses TRBV5-6 and TRBJ2-1; D is unclear. Germline V gene sequence: CDR1 SGHDT, CDR2 YYEEEE. The CDR3 consists of 16 residues. Trimming removed 0 bases from V and 10 bases from J, with 20 bases in between. The CDR3 nucleotides read TGTGCCAGCAGCTTGGCCACCTCCTGGACCGTGGGGGAGCAGTTCTTC. It codes for CASSLATSWTVGEQFF.

The gene calls are TRBV7-9 and TRBJ1-2; perhaps TRBD1 as D (5 bases). Trimming removed 4 bases from V and 6 bases from J, with 12 bases in between. Germline assignment: CDR1 SEHNR and CDR2 FQNEAQ (reference sequence). CDR3 length equals 13 residues. For the CDR3, the DNA is TGTGCCAGCAGCTCAGGGAGGGAAAATGGCTACACCTTC. Translating it yields CASSSGRENGYTF.

This clonotype was seen a handful of times. The rearrangement joins TRBV28 to TRBJ2-5; no clear D. Deletions cut 0 bases from V and 2 bases from J, with 10 bases between. The CDR3 sequence is 15 residues long. Germline V gene lookup returns CDR1 MDHEN and CDR2 SYDVKM. CDR3 amino acids: CASSLWQAEQETQYF. The DNA for the CDR3 is TGTGCCAGCAGTTTATGGCAGGCCGAACAAGAGACCCAGTACTTC. Based on the CDR3 plus reference TRBV28 and TRBJ2-5, the full variable domain is DVKVTQSSRYLVKRTGEKVFLECVQDMDHENMFWYRQDPGLGLRLIYFSYDVKMKEKGDIPEGYSVSREKKERFSLILESASTNQTSMYLCASSLWQAEQETQYFGPGTRLLVL.

About this clonotype: A much larger clonotype is one base distant, so this may be a read error. The chain couples TRBV7-9 to TRBJ1-1; the D is unclear. Trimming took 2 bases from V and 12 from J, leaving 10 bases between them. This CDR3 has 11 residues. Germline-derived CDR1 and CDR2 are SEHNR and FQNEAQ (reference sequence). The CDR3 reads CASSLSGRTFF. CDR3 DNA sequence: TGTGCCAGCAGCTTATCGGGCCGCACTTTCTTT.

This rearrangement joins TRBV5-3 to TRBJ2-3; 11 positions match TRBD2. TRBV5-3 is marked as an open reading frame, function uncertain. V was clipped by 0 bases and J by 2 bases; unmatched bases: 5. CDR3 length: 17 amino acids. CDR3 nucleotides: TGTGCCAGAAGCTTGGCGATGACTAGCGGGGACACAGATACGCAGTATTTT. Protein: CARSLAMTSGDTDTQYF.

The table lists this clonotype with a few counts. The chain has TRBV7-9 and TRBJ1-2; the D gene is possibly TRBD1 (5 bases). The CDR3 is 16 residues long. Trimming removed 4 bases at V and 5 bases at J, with 20 bases between. Germline CDR1 reads SEHNR; CDR2 reads FQNEAQ (reference sequence). CDR3 nucleotide sequence: TGTGCCAGCAGCTCCTCCGGCCGACTAGGGGATTATGGCTACACCTTC. Encoded protein: CASSSSGRLGDYGYTF.

This clonotype was observed a handful of times. The chain carries TRBV7-6 and TRBJ2-1, with 8 positions matching TRBD2. J was trimmed by 7 bases and V by 4 bases; bases with no gene match: 6. This CDR3 is 14 amino acids long. Germline V gene lookup returns CDR1 SGHVS and CDR2 FNYEAQ. The CDR3: CASSYRPGGNEQFF. In DNA form, the CDR3 reads TGTGCCAGCAGCTACCGCCCGGGGGGGAATGAGCAGTTCTTC.

A few counts support this clonotype. The V gene is TRBV6-6, the J gene TRBJ1-6, with a possible D match to TRBD1 (5 bases). Germline CDR1 and CDR2: MNHNY and SVGAGI (reference sequence). This CDR3 has 16 amino acids. V shed 8 bases and J shed 0 bases, with 14 bases lying between them. The CDR3 DNA reads TGTGCCAGCCCTTGGGGGATACCCTCCTATAATTCACCCCTCCACTTT. Protein: CASPWGIPSYNSPLHF.

V gene TRBV5-5 combines with J gene TRBJ2-7; a weak D match, TRBD2 (5 bases). V was pared by 0 bases and J by 4 bases, with 14 bases between. CDR3 length: 15 residues. Germline V CDR1 and CDR2: SGHKS, YYEKEE (reference sequence). The CDR3 nucleotides are TGTGCCAGCAGCTTGGAGGTCGCTAGCTCATACGAGCAGTACGTC. It specifies CASSLEVASSYEQYV.

This clonotype was counted once. This chain connects TRBV2 to TRBJ1-4; D may be TRBD1 (5 bases). Per the germline V gene, CDR1 is SNHLY and CDR2 is FYNNEI. There are 14 residues in the CDR3. Trimming removed 4 bases from V and 8 bases from J, with 14 bases in between. The CDR3 nucleotides read TGTGCCAGCAGTGGGGGGTCGGCAGTCGAAAAACTGTTTTTT. Amino acid sequence: CASSGGSAVEKLFF.

This clonotype was observed a few times. The V gene is TRBV6-6, the J gene TRBJ1-2, with D unresolved. Per germline, CDR1 MNHNY and CDR2 SVGAGI (reference sequence). The CDR3 spans 12 residues. V lost 5 bases to trimming and J lost 8 bases, with 12 bases between them. The CDR3 sequence: CASSDPETGYTF. The CDR3 DNA reads as TGTGCCAGCAGTGACCCGGAGACGGGCTACACCTTC.

This clonotype was seen a few times. This chain connects TRBV20-1 to TRBJ1-5, with D unclear. This CDR3 is 14 amino acids long. The germline V gene has CDR1 DFQATT and CDR2 SNEGSKA (reference sequence). The ends were cut back, 5 bases at V and 5 bases at J, with 16 bases in the middle. The CDR3 DNA reads as TGCAGTGCTCCTTCAGGTGGTGTAGATCAGCCCCAGCATTTT. Protein product: CSAPSGGVDQPQHF.

The chain employs TRBV19 and TRBJ2-1, with D maybe TRBD1 (6 bases). This CDR3 spans 15 amino acids. CDR1 LNHDA and CDR2 SQIVND come from the germline V gene (reference sequence). The V gene lost 9 bases and the J gene lost 2 bases, with 17 bases spanning the gap. The CDR3 nucleotides are TGTGCCAGCAAGGAGGACAGAAAGACCTACAATGAGCAGTTCTTC. As protein: CASKEDRKTYNEQFF.

The chain uses TRBV29-1 and TRBJ2-1; no reliable D call. The germline V gene has CDR1 SQVTM and CDR2 ANQGSEA. V was clipped by 6 bases and J by 5 bases, with 11 bases between them. The CDR3 length is 12 residues. CDR3 protein: CSVVGSHNEQFF. In DNA, the CDR3 is TGCAGCGTCGTCGGATCCCACAATGAGCAGTTCTTC.

The sample holds many counts of this clonotype. The chain couples TRBV7-9 to TRBJ1-5, with a weak D call TRBD1 (5 bases). The germline gives CDR1 SEHNR, CDR2 FQNEAQ (reference sequence). The germline V and J ends were trimmed by 8 bases and 7 bases, with 21 bases remaining between them. This CDR3 spans 15 amino acids. In DNA form, the CDR3 reads TGTGCCAGCGGAGACAGTCGGAAGCGGGACCAGCCCCAGCATTTT. It is translated as CASGDSRKRDQPQHF.

This clonotype was detected many times. The gene calls are TRBV12-3 or TRBV12-4 and TRBJ2-7; no definite D call. The CDR3 consists of 12 residues. Between the trimmed V and J ends, which lost 3 bases and 7 bases, there was a span of 10 bases. The CDR3 here is CASSFGRIEQYF. Here the CDR3 DNA reads TGTGCCAGCAGTTTCGGGCGGATTGAGCAGTACTTC.

The rearrangement links TRBV3-1 to TRBJ2-7; 7 bases are shared with TRBD1. CDR1 is LGHDT and CDR2 is YNNKEL in the germline V gene (reference sequence). Germline trimming cut 0 bases from V and 1 base from J; bases unmatched to any gene: 9. The CDR3 extends over 17 amino acids. CDR3 sequence reads: CASSQDLTGALSYEQYF. The CDR3 bases are TGTGCCAGCAGCCAAGATCTTACAGGGGCTCTTTCCTACGAGCAGTACTTC.

This clonotype was detected a few times. This chain uses TRBV6-2 or TRBV6-3 with TRBJ2-1; 8 nucleotides agree with TRBD1. The ends lost 7 bases at V and 5 bases at J; junction bases unmatched: 16. The CDR3 is made up of 17 amino acids. Germline lookup yields CDR1 MNHEY and CDR2 SVGEGT. CDR3 protein: CASIPRGRKSFDNEQFF. The CDR3 nucleotides read TGTGCCAGCATTCCCAGGGGGCGCAAATCCTTCGACAATGAGCAGTTCTTC.

This clonotype has at least ten counts. The chain recombines TRBV7-2 with TRBJ2-7; TRBD1 aligns across 11 bases. Germline V gives CDR1 SGHTA, CDR2 FQGNSA. Unmatched junction bases numbered 11, after V lost 3 bases and J lost 4 bases. The CDR3 totals 17 residues. The CDR3 DNA sequence: TGTGCCAGCAGCTTGGGTCCCCCGGGACAGGGGGAATACGAGCAGTACTTC. Translation: CASSLGPPGQGEYEQYF.